A selection of T cell receptor beta chains follows, all from one sample in a study of blood T cell repertoires in COVID-19. The repertoire was sequenced with immunoSEQ multiplex PCR; TCRdb's copy has only in-frame clones and lacks some. Of 650,000 to 800,000 clones in the sample, over 80% were seen once. Sample: peripheral blood. These receptors all come from a young woman with acute or convalescent COVID-19. Each CDR3 is given with its conserved first and last residue. A D gene is named only where the DNA matches it firmly. Only part of the rows carry a size: once, few, many, or a class if the clone is expanded.

d_gene: TRBD2; j_gene: TRBJ2-5; v_gene: TRBV5-1; abundance: NA; CDR3aa: CASSKSPGLAGGETQYF; CDR3nt: TGCGCCAGCAGCAAAAGCCCTGGACTAGCGGGGGGAGAGACCCAGTACTTC
d_gene: NA; j_gene: TRBJ1-4; v_gene: TRBV5-1; abundance: once; CDR3aa: CASSVGRRGNEKLFF; CDR3nt: TGCGCCAGCAGCGTCGGCAGACGGGGTAATGAAAAACTGTTTTTT
d_gene: TRBD1; j_gene: TRBJ1-1; v_gene: TRBV3-1/TRBV3-2; abundance: NA; CDR3aa: CASSSPGQGTLEAFF; CDR3nt: TGTGCCAGCAGCTCACCGGGACAGGGGACCCTTGAAGCTTTCTTT
d_gene: TRBD1; j_gene: TRBJ1-1; v_gene: TRBV7-9; abundance: NA; CDR3aa: CASSPPLRGQDFEAFF; CDR3nt: TGTGCCAGCAGCCCCCCCCTCCGCGGACAGGACTTTGAAGCTTTCTTT
d_gene: NA; j_gene: TRBJ1-2; v_gene: TRBV9; abundance: NA; CDR3aa: CASSVEAQESYGYTF; CDR3nt: TGTGCCAGCAGCGTAGAGGCCCAGGAATCTTATGGCTACACCTTC
d_gene: TRBD1; j_gene: TRBJ1-1; v_gene: TRBV6-4; abundance: NA; CDR3aa: CASRSGTGGTEAFF; CDR3nt: TGTGCCAGCAGGTCAGGGACAGGAGGTACTGAAGCTTTCTTT
d_gene: NA; j_gene: TRBJ1-1; v_gene: TRBV19; abundance: NA; CDR3aa: CASSIGGQNTEAFF; CDR3nt: TGTGCCAGTAGTATAGGGGGACAGAACACTGAAGCTTTCTTT
d_gene: TRBD1; j_gene: TRBJ2-7; v_gene: TRBV3-1/TRBV3-2; abundance: NA; CDR3aa: CASSQMLGQDYEQYF; CDR3nt: TGTGCCAGCAGCCAAATGTTGGGACAGGACTACGAGCAGTACTTC
d_gene: NA; j_gene: TRBJ1-1; v_gene: TRBV7-3; abundance: NA; CDR3aa: CASSATSAGPEAFF; CDR3nt: TGTGCCAGCAGCGCTACGTCGGCAGGCCCCGAAGCTTTCTTT
d_gene: TRBD1; j_gene: TRBJ1-2; v_gene: TRBV11-1; abundance: NA; CDR3aa: CASSVPDRANYGYTF; CDR3nt: TGTGCCAGCAGCGTACCAGACAGGGCCAACTATGGCTACACCTTC
d_gene: NA; j_gene: TRBJ1-5; v_gene: TRBV7-8; abundance: NA; CDR3aa: CASSDNIQINQPQHF; CDR3nt: TGTGCCAGCAGCGATAATATCCAGATCAATCAGCCCCAGCATTTT
d_gene: TRBD2; j_gene: TRBJ2-1; v_gene: TRBV20-1; abundance: NA; CDR3aa: CSASFGSGGAYEQFF; CDR3nt: TGCAGTGCTAGTTTTGGTAGCGGGGGGGCCTATGAGCAGTTCTTC
d_gene: TRBD2; j_gene: TRBJ2-7; v_gene: TRBV19; abundance: NA; CDR3aa: CASDSGGGYEQYF; CDR3nt: TGTGCCAGCGATAGCGGGGGGGGCTACGAGCAGTACTTC
d_gene: TRBD1; j_gene: TRBJ1-4; v_gene: TRBV18; abundance: NA; CDR3aa: CASSPRTGGYEKLFF; CDR3nt: TGTGCCAGCTCACCCCGGACAGGGGGTTACGAAAAACTGTTTTTT
d_gene: TRBD1; j_gene: TRBJ2-3; v_gene: TRBV7-8; abundance: NA; CDR3aa: CASSGGQGVSTDTQYF; CDR3nt: TGTGCCAGCAGCGGCGGACAGGGGGTGAGCACAGATACGCAGTATTTT
d_gene: NA; j_gene: TRBJ1-5; v_gene: TRBV7-2; abundance: NA; CDR3aa: CASRQGNQPQHF; CDR3nt: TGTGCCAGCAGACAGGGCAATCAGCCCCAGCATTTT
d_gene: NA; j_gene: TRBJ2-3; v_gene: TRBV6-5; abundance: NA; CDR3aa: CATAVGGGQYF; CDR3nt: TGTGCCACCGCGGTGGGGGGTGGGCAGTATTTT
d_gene: NA; j_gene: TRBJ1-2; v_gene: TRBV7-2; abundance: NA; CDR3aa: CASSPRTEPNYGYTF; CDR3nt: TGTGCCAGCAGCCCACGGACAGAACCTAACTATGGCTACACCTTC
d_gene: NA; j_gene: TRBJ1-4; v_gene: TRBV4-3; abundance: NA; CDR3aa: CASSQEAGEKLFF; CDR3nt: TGCGCCAGCAGCCAAGAGGCAGGAGAAAAACTGTTTTTT
d_gene: NA; j_gene: TRBJ1-5; v_gene: TRBV4-1; abundance: NA; CDR3aa: CASSQDWARNQPQHF; CDR3nt: TGCGCCAGCAGCCAAGATTGGGCCAGGAATCAGCCCCAGCATTTT
d_gene: NA; j_gene: TRBJ1-6; v_gene: TRBV2; abundance: once; CDR3aa: CASNRRGTSPLHF; CDR3nt: TGTGCCAGCAACCGCAGGGGAACTTCACCCCTCCACTTT
d_gene: NA; j_gene: TRBJ1-2; v_gene: TRBV21-1; abundance: few; CDR3aa: CASSIPLDRVMSYGYTF; CDR3nt: TGTGCCAGCAGCATACCCCTGGACAGAGTGATGAGCTATGGCTACACCTTC
d_gene: NA; j_gene: TRBJ1-2; v_gene: TRBV19; abundance: few; CDR3aa: CASSIISSYGYTF; CDR3nt: TGTGCCAGTAGTATTATTTCGTCCTATGGCTACACCTTC
d_gene: TRBD1; j_gene: TRBJ2-2; v_gene: TRBV5-4; abundance: NA; CDR3aa: CASSLGPTGGYTGELFF; CDR3nt: TGTGCCAGCAGCTTGGGCCCGACAGGGGGCTACACCGGGGAGCTGTTTTTT
d_gene: NA; j_gene: TRBJ2-3; v_gene: TRBV7-2; abundance: once; CDR3aa: CASSRLWSAYTDTQYF; CDR3nt: TGTGCCAGCAGCCGCCTTTGGAGCGCCTACACAGATACGCAGTATTTT
d_gene: NA; j_gene: TRBJ2-7; v_gene: TRBV10-2; abundance: NA; CDR3aa: CASSPVQGSSYEQYF; CDR3nt: TGCGCCAGCAGTCCCGTCCAGGGGAGCTCCTACGAGCAGTACTTC
d_gene: NA; j_gene: TRBJ1-5; v_gene: TRBV6-5; abundance: NA; CDR3aa: CASRATGNNQPQHF; CDR3nt: TGTGCCAGCAGGGCCACAGGTAACAATCAGCCCCAGCATTTT
d_gene: TRBD2; j_gene: TRBJ2-1; v_gene: TRBV25-1; abundance: NA; CDR3aa: CASSEYRAGDEQFF; CDR3nt: TGTGCCAGCAGTGAATATAGAGCGGGGGATGAGCAGTTCTTC
d_gene: NA; j_gene: TRBJ1-6; v_gene: TRBV5-1; abundance: NA; CDR3aa: CASSQTLGAQNSPLHF; CDR3nt: TGCGCCAGCAGCCAAACTTTGGGGGCGCAGAATTCACCCCTCCACTTT
d_gene: NA; j_gene: TRBJ2-7; v_gene: TRBV29-1; abundance: NA; CDR3aa: CSGTVDTYEQYF; CDR3nt: TGCAGCGGGACAGTGGATACCTACGAGCAGTACTTC
d_gene: NA; j_gene: TRBJ2-7; v_gene: TRBV3-1/TRBV3-2; abundance: NA; CDR3aa: CASSRTQDYEQYF; CDR3nt: TGTGCCAGCAGCCGAACACAGGACTACGAGCAGTACTTC
d_gene: TRBD2; j_gene: TRBJ2-1; v_gene: TRBV2; abundance: NA; CDR3aa: CASSPTSGGAREQFF; CDR3nt: TGTGCCAGCAGTCCTACTAGCGGGGGGGCGCGTGAGCAGTTCTTC
d_gene: NA; j_gene: TRBJ1-1; v_gene: TRBV30; abundance: NA; CDR3aa: CAWSWNYLAETEAFF; CDR3nt: TGTGCCTGGAGTTGGAACTACCTCGCGGAGACTGAAGCTTTCTTT
d_gene: NA; j_gene: TRBJ1-5; v_gene: TRBV19; abundance: NA; CDR3aa: CASSIERGNQPQHF; CDR3nt: TGTGCCAGTAGTATAGAGAGGGGCAATCAGCCCCAGCATTTT
d_gene: NA; j_gene: TRBJ1-2; v_gene: TRBV12-5; abundance: NA; CDR3aa: CASGHRIYGYTF; CDR3nt: TGTGCTAGTGGTCACAGGATCTATGGCTACACCTTC
d_gene: NA; j_gene: TRBJ2-3; v_gene: TRBV7-3; abundance: NA; CDR3aa: CASSATFGGGATDTQYF; CDR3nt: TGTGCCAGCAGCGCAACCTTCGGAGGGGGGGCCACAGATACGCAGTATTTT
d_gene: NA; j_gene: TRBJ1-3; v_gene: TRBV5-1; abundance: NA; CDR3aa: CASSTGVSGNTIYF; CDR3nt: TGCGCCAGCTCCACCGGGGTCTCTGGAAACACCATATATTTT
d_gene: NA; j_gene: TRBJ1-1; v_gene: TRBV2; abundance: NA; CDR3aa: CASSDEFAQGRRGTEAFF; CDR3nt: TGTGCCAGCAGTGACGAATTTGCCCAGGGACGGCGGGGCACTGAAGCTTTCTTT
d_gene: TRBD1; j_gene: TRBJ2-7; v_gene: TRBV7-2; abundance: NA; CDR3aa: CASSPGTGGPYEQYF; CDR3nt: TGTGCCAGCAGCCCCGGGACAGGTGGTCCCTACGAGCAGTACTTC
d_gene: NA; j_gene: TRBJ2-7; v_gene: TRBV11-2; abundance: NA; CDR3aa: CASSLEYGVYEQYF; CDR3nt: TGTGCCAGCAGCTTAGAGTACGGGGTTTACGAGCAGTACTTC
d_gene: NA; j_gene: TRBJ1-6; v_gene: TRBV3-1/TRBV3-2; abundance: NA; CDR3aa: CASSPGFGWNSPLHF; CDR3nt: TGTGCCAGCAGCCCCGGGTTCGGGTGGAATTCACCCCTCCACTTT
d_gene: NA; j_gene: TRBJ1-2; v_gene: TRBV4-2; abundance: NA; CDR3aa: CASSHLDSRLCYGYTF; CDR3nt: TGTGCCAGCAGCCACCTGGACAGCCGCCTTTGCTATGGCTACACCTTC
d_gene: TRBD2; j_gene: TRBJ2-1; v_gene: TRBV7-2; abundance: NA; CDR3aa: CASSLGSGGDYNEQFF; CDR3nt: TGTGCCAGCAGCCTTGGGAGCGGGGGGGATTACAATGAGCAGTTCTTC
d_gene: TRBD1; j_gene: TRBJ2-7; v_gene: TRBV7-2; abundance: NA; CDR3aa: CASSSTRDSYEQYF; CDR3nt: TGTGCCAGCAGCTCAACCAGGGACAGCTACGAGCAGTACTTC
d_gene: TRBD1; j_gene: TRBJ1-1; v_gene: TRBV29-1; abundance: NA; CDR3aa: CSVARGRITEAFF; CDR3nt: TGCAGCGTCGCCAGGGGGCGCATCACTGAAGCTTTCTTT
d_gene: TRBD1; j_gene: TRBJ1-2; v_gene: TRBV18; abundance: NA; CDR3aa: CASSHTPGTEKHRIYGYTF; CDR3nt: TGTGCCAGCTCACACACCCCCGGGACAGAGAAACATAGAATCTATGGCTACACTTTC
d_gene: TRBD1; j_gene: TRBJ1-3; v_gene: TRBV4-3; abundance: NA; CDR3aa: CASSHAPGTGGRSSGNTIYF; CDR3nt: TGCGCCAGCAGCCATGCCCCCGGGACAGGGGGTCGAAGCTCTGGAAACACCATATATTTT
d_gene: TRBD1; j_gene: TRBJ2-2; v_gene: TRBV25-1; abundance: NA; CDR3aa: CASSRTGTTGELFF; CDR3nt: TGTGCCAGCAGCAGGACAGGGACCACCGGGGAGCTGTTTTTT
d_gene: TRBD1; j_gene: TRBJ1-2; v_gene: TRBV30; abundance: NA; CDR3aa: CVQGARTYGYTF; CDR3nt: TGTGTTCAGGGGGCGCGGACCTATGGCTACACCTTC
d_gene: NA; j_gene: TRBJ2-6; v_gene: TRBV19; abundance: NA; CDR3aa: CASSIGGDTNVLTF; CDR3nt: TGTGCCAGTAGTATAGGCGGGGATACCAACGTCCTGACTTTC
d_gene: NA; j_gene: TRBJ1-6; v_gene: TRBV5-1; abundance: NA; CDR3aa: CASSTETEGSPLHF; CDR3nt: TGCGCCAGCTCGACAGAGACAGAAGGATCACCCCTCCACTTT
d_gene: NA; j_gene: TRBJ2-7; v_gene: TRBV6-5; abundance: NA; CDR3aa: CASSQRWRDSYEQYF; CDR3nt: TGTGCCAGCAGCCAAAGGTGGCGGGACTCCTACGAGCAGTACTTC
d_gene: TRBD1; j_gene: TRBJ1-2; v_gene: TRBV19; abundance: NA; CDR3aa: CASSPVGTVYGYTF; CDR3nt: TGTGCCAGTAGTCCCGTCGGGACAGTCTATGGCTACACCTTC
d_gene: NA; j_gene: TRBJ1-1; v_gene: TRBV6-6; abundance: NA; CDR3aa: CASTEEGALTYAFF; CDR3nt: TGTGCCAGCACCGAAGAGGGCGCGTTGACCTACGCTTTCTTT
d_gene: TRBD2; j_gene: TRBJ2-2; v_gene: TRBV3-1/TRBV3-2; abundance: NA; CDR3aa: CASSQESRLAGGTGELFF; CDR3nt: TGTGCCAGCAGCCAAGAATCTAGACTAGCGGGGGGCACCGGGGAGCTGTTTTTT
d_gene: NA; j_gene: TRBJ1-2; v_gene: TRBV14; abundance: NA; CDR3aa: CASSQVRREVGYTF; CDR3nt: TGTGCCAGCAGCCAAGTGCGTCGGGAGGTTGGCTACACCTTC
d_gene: NA; j_gene: TRBJ1-2; v_gene: TRBV3-1/TRBV3-2; abundance: NA; CDR3aa: CASSQFSDAWGYTF; CDR3nt: TGTGCCAGCAGCCAATTTAGCGACGCTTGGGGCTACACCTTC
d_gene: TRBD1; j_gene: TRBJ1-6; v_gene: TRBV5-1; abundance: NA; CDR3aa: CASSLGQGGSPLHF; CDR3nt: TGCGCCAGCAGCTTGGGACAGGGGGGTTCACCCCTCCACTTT
d_gene: NA; j_gene: TRBJ1-5; v_gene: TRBV7-8; abundance: NA; CDR3aa: CASSRGGQSNQPQHF; CDR3nt: TGTGCCAGCAGCCGAGGGGGGCAGTCGAATCAGCCCCAGCATTTT